These T cell receptor beta chains were read from a single sample in a study of T cells in tumors after PD-1 blockade. Clones were read by immunoSEQ multiplex PCR, and TCRdb kept only the in-frame ones, dropping some. The sample shows 40,000 to 55,000 clones, about four fifths of them seen only once. Sample: PBMCs, taken before anti-PD-1 treatment. These receptors originate from a human donor with basal cell carcinoma. Each CDR3 is given with its conserved first and last residue. The D gene is left open where the match is weak. The size field is filled for only some rows; it gives once, few, many or a size class.

v_call: TRBV6-5
d_call: -
j_call: TRBJ1-4
clone_size: few
cdr3_aa: CASRGGRKEKLFF
cdr3_nt: TGTGCCAGCCGGGGGGGGAGAAAAGAAAAACTGTTTTTT

v_call: TRBV19
d_call: -
j_call: TRBJ2-4
clone_size: -
cdr3_aa: CASSRSGHLAKNIQYF
cdr3_nt: TGTGCCAGTAGTAGGAGCGGACATCTAGCCAAAAACATTCAGTACTTC

v_call: TRBV5-4
d_call: TRBD1
j_call: TRBJ1-1
clone_size: -
cdr3_aa: CASSPGTAMNTEAFF
cdr3_nt: TGTGCCAGCAGCCCGGGGACAGCCATGAACACTGAAGCTTTCTTT

v_call: TRBV6-5
d_call: -
j_call: TRBJ1-1
clone_size: few
cdr3_aa: CASSYYRGSTEAFF
cdr3_nt: TGTGCCAGCAGTTACTATCGGGGGAGTACTGAAGCTTTCTTT

v_call: TRBV6-5
d_call: -
j_call: TRBJ1-1
clone_size: few
cdr3_aa: CASSYDGAGGTEAFF
cdr3_nt: TGTGCCAGCAGTTACGACGGGGCGGGAGGCACTGAAGCTTTCTTT

v_call: TRBV19
d_call: -
j_call: TRBJ2-1
clone_size: -
cdr3_aa: CASSISSVGSSYNEQFF
cdr3_nt: TGTGCCAGTAGTATATCTAGCGTTGGGAGCTCCTACAATGAGCAGTTCTTC

v_call: TRBV6-1
d_call: -
j_call: TRBJ1-4
clone_size: few
cdr3_aa: CASSELGILLFF
cdr3_nt: TGTGCCAGCAGTGAATTAGGTATCCTCCTGTTTTTT

v_call: TRBV7-6
d_call: -
j_call: TRBJ2-7
clone_size: -
cdr3_aa: CASTYGTGFYEQYF
cdr3_nt: TGTGCCAGCACCTACGGGACGGGCTTCTACGAGCAGTACTTC

v_call: TRBV3-1/TRBV3-2
d_call: TRBD2
j_call: TRBJ2-1
clone_size: -
cdr3_aa: CASSQDRLAGGEQFF
cdr3_nt: TGTGCCAGCAGCCAAGATCGGCTAGCGGGAGGTGAGCAGTTCTTC

v_call: TRBV6-6
d_call: -
j_call: TRBJ1-3
clone_size: few
cdr3_aa: CASSYGTNTIYF
cdr3_nt: TGTGCCAGCAGTTACGGGACAAACACCATATATTTT

v_call: TRBV9
d_call: -
j_call: TRBJ2-5
clone_size: -
cdr3_aa: CASSVEAGGWETQYF
cdr3_nt: TGTGCCAGCAGCGTAGAGGCAGGGGGGTGGGAGACCCAGTACTTC

v_call: TRBV5-1
d_call: -
j_call: TRBJ2-7
clone_size: -
cdr3_aa: CASSLGSVSEQYF
cdr3_nt: TGCGCCAGCAGCTTGGGGTCGGTTTCCGAGCAGTACTTC

v_call: TRBV5-1
d_call: -
j_call: TRBJ1-2
clone_size: -
cdr3_aa: CASSLGLGAVNYGYTF
cdr3_nt: TGCGCCAGCAGCCTGGGACTGGGAGCTGTAAACTATGGCTACACCTTC

v_call: TRBV27
d_call: -
j_call: TRBJ1-1
clone_size: -
cdr3_aa: CATSPNRVTEAFF
cdr3_nt: TGTGCCACCTCGCCGAACAGGGTCACTGAAGCTTTCTTT

v_call: TRBV7-9
d_call: TRBD2
j_call: TRBJ2-7
clone_size: -
cdr3_aa: CASSSRLAGAYEQYF
cdr3_nt: TGTGCCAGCAGCTCCCGACTAGCGGGAGCCTACGAGCAGTACTTC

v_call: TRBV5-4
d_call: TRBD1
j_call: TRBJ2-2
clone_size: -
cdr3_aa: CASSWGQGAITGELFF
cdr3_nt: TGTGCCAGCAGCTGGGGCCAGGGGGCGATCACCGGGGAGCTGTTTTTT

v_call: TRBV24-1
d_call: TRBD1
j_call: TRBJ1-1
clone_size: -
cdr3_aa: CATSDSTGRTEAFF
cdr3_nt: TGTGCCACCAGTGATTCGACAGGGCGGACTGAAGCTTTCTTT